These 9 T cell receptor beta chains came from one sample sequenced in a study of cytomegalovirus exposure and HLA in healthy donors. Assay used: immunoSEQ multiplex PCR; TCRdb lists only in-frame clones, some missing. The sample yields 110,000 to 150,000 clones, roughly four fifths seen once. Sequencing was done on a sample of PBMCs. The receptors originated from a woman younger than 45 in good health and CMV-seronegative.

The chain recombines TRBV28 with TRBJ2-1, with 11 positions matching TRBD2. The ends lost 10 bases at V and 1 base at J; junction bases unmatched: 9. The CDR3 spans 16 residues. Germline V gene data show CDR1 as MDHEN and CDR2 as SYDVKM. For the CDR3, the DNA is TGTGCCACTAGCGGGGGGCCGCTAGTTTCCTACAATGAGCAGTTCTTC. Amino acid sequence: CATSGGPLVSYNEQFF.

This chain connects TRBV25-1 to TRBJ1-2; the D is unclear. With 3 bases removed from V and 7 bases from J, the gap between germline ends came to 9 bases. CDR3 length: 12 residues. Germline lookup yields CDR1 MGHDK and CDR2 SYGVNS. The CDR3 DNA is TGTGCCAGCAGTGAGGGTGGGCTTGGCTACACCTTC. Its protein product is CASSEGGLGYTF.

The chain couples TRBV5-1 to TRBJ1-1; D gene unclear. Trimming took off 0 bases at V and 5 bases at J, with 17 bases between the two ends. This CDR3 is built from 16 residues. Germline CDR1 reads SGHRS; CDR2 reads YFSETQ. For the CDR3, the DNA is TGCGCCAGCAGCTTGGGGGCCTGGTCAAGTGGAACTGAAGCTTTCTTT. Its translation: CASSLGAWSSGTEAFF.

The V and J genes are TRBV5-1 and TRBJ2-5; 10 bases align to TRBD2. The V and J ends lost 0 bases and 5 bases, in that order; junction bases with no gene match: 7. CDR1 and CDR2 from the germline V gene are SGHRS and YFSETQ. The CDR3 is 16 residues long. In DNA, the CDR3 is TGCGCCAGCAGCTTGGTGGTAGCGGGGGGTTGGGAGACCCAGTACTTC. This encodes CASSLVVAGGWETQYF.

This CDR3 is CASSVEGGGPIDEQFF. The CDR3 nucleotides read TGTGCCAGCAGCGTAGAAGGGGGGGGCCCTATTGATGAGCAGTTCTTC. V gene TRBV9 combines with J gene TRBJ2-1, with a tentative D call TRBD2 (7 bases). CDR3 length: 16 amino acids. CDR1 and CDR2 from the germline V gene are SGDLS and YYNGEE. V was pared by 0 bases and J by 8 bases, with 18 bases between.

This clone has a single count. The rearrangement uses TRBV5-4 and TRBJ2-5; TRBD2 is a possible D gene (5 bases). Deletions cut 4 bases from V and 5 bases from J, with 18 bases between. Germline assignment: CDR1 SGHNT and CDR2 YYREEE (reference sequence). The CDR3 is 15 amino acids. Here the CDR3 DNA reads TGTGCCAGCAGCCCCCCCCGGCGGGCGGGTGAGACCCAGTACTTC. This gives the protein CASSPPRRAGETQYF.

This chain connects TRBV7-3 to TRBJ2-2, with D perhaps TRBD2 (6 bases). Germline-derived CDR1 and CDR2 are SGHTA and FQGTGA. The CDR3 loop spans 13 amino acids. Deletions cut 2 bases from V and 5 bases from J, with 6 bases between. CDR3 protein: CASSLRGTGELFF. The CDR3 nucleotides are TGTGCCAGCAGCTTACGGGGGACCGGGGAGCTGTTTTTT.

J is TRBJ1-1 and V is TRBV6-1; D is possibly TRBD1 (6 bases). V was clipped by 2 bases and J by 5 bases, with 9 bases between them. The CDR3 loop spans 13 amino acids. In germline, CDR1 is MNHNS, CDR2 SASEGT. The chain's CDR3 is CASSEIRGTEAFF. CDR3 DNA: TGTGCCAGCAGTGAAATAAGGGGGACTGAAGCTTTCTTT.

V is TRBV6-1 and J is TRBJ2-3, with 10 positions matching TRBD1. Trimming removed 0 bases from V and 5 bases from J; junction bases left unmatched: 8. The CDR3 length is 17 residues. Germline V gives CDR1 MNHNS, CDR2 SASEGT. This CDR3 is CASSEAPGQGYKDTQYF. CDR3 coding DNA: TGTGCCAGCAGTGAAGCGCCGGGACAGGGGTACAAAGATACGCAGTATTTT.